This TCR beta chain is from a study of CD8 T cells in ankylosing spondylitis. The CDR3 has 18 amino acids. V trimming: 3 bases; J trimming: 2 bases; junction bases outside the gene matches: 16. Per germline, CDR1 GTSNPN and CDR2 SVGIG (reference sequence). Findings of the study overall: Relatively rare in peripheral blood, disease-linked clones were also CD8+. Seemingly distinctive of ankylosing spondylitis blood was a TCR beta motif formed by eight highly homologous variants.

Quantitative molecular-barcoded 5'-RACE generated the TCR beta libraries. Via MiXCR, TCRdb re-called the 5' RACE reads, giving one row per CDR3 protein. The table lists hundreds of thousands of distinct CDR3 sequences, about an eighth of them singletons. This clonotype was seen more than once but under ten times. No antigen is known for it. This chain connects TRBV30 to TRBJ2-1; 7 bases align to TRBD2. The source is a male donor with ankylosing spondylitis. What was sequenced was blood, either unsorted or a sorted T cell fraction (not recorded which). As DNA, the CDR3 is TGTGCCTGGAGACCTCTAGCGGAGGAGGGTTTCCCCTACAATGAGCAGTTCTTC. Protein product: CAWRPLAEEGFPYNEQFF.